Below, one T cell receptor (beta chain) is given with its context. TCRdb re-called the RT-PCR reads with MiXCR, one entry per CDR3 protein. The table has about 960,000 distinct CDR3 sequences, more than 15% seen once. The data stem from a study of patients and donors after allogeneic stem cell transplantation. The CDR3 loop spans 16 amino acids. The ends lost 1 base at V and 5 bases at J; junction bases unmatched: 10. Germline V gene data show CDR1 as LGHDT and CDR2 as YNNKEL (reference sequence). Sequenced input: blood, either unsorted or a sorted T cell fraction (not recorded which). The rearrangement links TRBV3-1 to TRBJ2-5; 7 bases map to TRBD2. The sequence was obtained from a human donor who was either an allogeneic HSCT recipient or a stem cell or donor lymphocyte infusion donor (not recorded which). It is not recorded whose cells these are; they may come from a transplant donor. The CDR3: CASSQGLAKDKETQYF. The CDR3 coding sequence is TGTGCCAGCAGCCAAGGACTAGCAAAGGATAAGGAGACCCAGTACTTC.